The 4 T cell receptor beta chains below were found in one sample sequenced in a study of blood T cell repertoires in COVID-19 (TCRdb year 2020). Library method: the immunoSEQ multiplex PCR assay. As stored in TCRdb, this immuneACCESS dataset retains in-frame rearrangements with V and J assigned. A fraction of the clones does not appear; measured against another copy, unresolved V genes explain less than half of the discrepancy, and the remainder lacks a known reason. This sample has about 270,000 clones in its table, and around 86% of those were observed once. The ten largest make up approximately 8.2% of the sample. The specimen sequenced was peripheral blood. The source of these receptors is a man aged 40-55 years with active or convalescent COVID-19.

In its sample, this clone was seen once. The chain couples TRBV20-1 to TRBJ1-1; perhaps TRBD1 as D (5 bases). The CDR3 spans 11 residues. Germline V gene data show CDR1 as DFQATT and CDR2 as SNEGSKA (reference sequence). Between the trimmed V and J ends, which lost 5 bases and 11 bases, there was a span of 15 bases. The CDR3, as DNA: TGCAGTGCTGGTCGTGGGGGGGAGGCTTTCTTT. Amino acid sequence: CSAGRGGEAFF.

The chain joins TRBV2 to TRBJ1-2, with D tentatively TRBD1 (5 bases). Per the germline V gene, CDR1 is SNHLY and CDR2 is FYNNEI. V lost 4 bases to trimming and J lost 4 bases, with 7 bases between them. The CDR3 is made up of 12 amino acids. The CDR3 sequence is CASSAGSYGYTF. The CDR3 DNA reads TGTGCCAGCAGTGCAGGGTCCTATGGCTACACCTTC.

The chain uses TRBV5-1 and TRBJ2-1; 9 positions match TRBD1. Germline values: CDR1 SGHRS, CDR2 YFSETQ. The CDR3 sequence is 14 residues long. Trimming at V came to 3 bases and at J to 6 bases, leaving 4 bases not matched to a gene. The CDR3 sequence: CASSWGDRANEQFF. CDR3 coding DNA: TGCGCCAGCAGCTGGGGGGACAGGGCCAATGAGCAGTTCTTC.

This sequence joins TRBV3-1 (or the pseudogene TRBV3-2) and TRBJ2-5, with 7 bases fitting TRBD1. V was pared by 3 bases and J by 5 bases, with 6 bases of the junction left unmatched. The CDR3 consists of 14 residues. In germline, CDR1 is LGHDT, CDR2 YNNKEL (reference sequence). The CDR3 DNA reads TGTGCCAGCAGCCAGAGAGGGGGCAGGGAGACCCAGTACTTC. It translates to CASSQRGGRETQYF.